This section outlines one T cell receptor beta chain sequence together with its context. Antigen: not known. The data belong to a study of cytotoxic CD8 clonotypes in ibrutinib-treated CLL. For the study at large: Partial responses totalled approximately 24 and complete responses 2; after median approximately 62 months, around 14 remained remitted and approximately twelve progressed. General study results and limits: Higher clonality was seen at ibrutinib response and a return toward baseline at progression. Clonality correlated strongly with circulating CD8+ T cells and exceeded age-matched healthy donors at baseline.

Data came from immunoSEQ multiplex PCR; TCRdb stores just in-frame clones and leaves some out. Seen here are about 140,000 clones, more than 70% observed once, and the top ten hold roughly 7.6%. V gave up 7 bases and J gave up 2 bases, with 18 bases separating them. The CDR3 is 15 residues long. The germline V gene encodes CDR1 MNHNY and CDR2 SVGAGI (reference sequence). The genes are TRBV6-6 and TRBJ2-7; weak D call: TRBD1 (6 bases). Sequenced here: PBMCs, sampled after 36 months of ibrutinib treatment. The source of this sequence is a human donor with chronic lymphocytic leukemia. CDR3 loop: CASTKGVGTPYEQYF. The CDR3, as DNA: TGTGCCAGCACAAAGGGGGTAGGGACCCCCTACGAGCAGTACTTC.